The rows below give T cell receptor beta chains drawn from one sample of a study of shared clonotypes between healthy human individuals. Only in-frame clones appear in the TCRdb table, and some are missing; sequencing was by immunoSEQ multiplex PCR. The sample lists 400,000 to 550,000 clones, roughly 85% occurring once. The sample comprised PBMCs. Receptors originate from a woman aged 35 to 49 in good health. Some clones in this sample may be carry-over from other donors' samples. Both conserved end residues are part of each CDR3. The order of the fields is D gene, J gene, V gene, clone size, CDR3 protein, CDR3 DNA. A D gene is named only where the DNA matches it firmly. Clone size appears in some rows only: once, few, many, or a class for an expanded clone.

d_call: .; j_call: TRBJ2-1; v_call: TRBV14; clone_size: .; cdr3_aa: CASSQPGYNEQFF; cdr3_nt: TGTGCCAGCAGCCAGCCGGGGTACAATGAGCAGTTCTTC
d_call: TRBD1; j_call: TRBJ1-1; v_call: TRBV5-1; clone_size: .; cdr3_aa: CASRGQATEAFF; cdr3_nt: TGCGCCAGCAGGGGACAGGCCACTGAAGCTTTCTTT
d_call: TRBD1; j_call: TRBJ2-2; v_call: TRBV29-1; clone_size: .; cdr3_aa: CSVNRDRNTGELFF; cdr3_nt: TGCAGCGTCAACCGGGACAGGAACACCGGGGAGCTGTTTTTT
d_call: TRBD2; j_call: TRBJ2-1; v_call: TRBV27; clone_size: .; cdr3_aa: CASSQGTSASQFF; cdr3_nt: TGTGCCAGCAGTCAAGGGACTAGCGCCTCACAGTTCTTC
d_call: TRBD1; j_call: TRBJ2-1; v_call: TRBV6-1; clone_size: .; cdr3_aa: CASSARMRARGLNNEQFF; cdr3_nt: TGTGCCAGCAGTGCTCGTATGAGGGCCAGGGGGCTGAACAATGAGCAGTTCTTC
d_call: .; j_call: TRBJ2-1; v_call: TRBV7-8; clone_size: .; cdr3_aa: CASSPRSLEALSEQFF; cdr3_nt: TGTGCCAGCAGCCCCAGGTCACTAGAGGCCTTATCTGAGCAGTTCTTC
d_call: .; j_call: TRBJ2-1; v_call: TRBV7-8; clone_size: .; cdr3_aa: CASSPDYEQFF; cdr3_nt: TGTGCCAGCAGCCCCGATTATGAGCAGTTCTTC
d_call: .; j_call: TRBJ2-1; v_call: TRBV21-1; clone_size: few; cdr3_aa: CASSKSYEQFF; cdr3_nt: TGTGCCAGCAGCAAGTCATATGAGCAGTTCTTC
d_call: .; j_call: TRBJ2-7; v_call: TRBV6-6; clone_size: .; cdr3_aa: CASNPGGLLLYEQYF; cdr3_nt: TGTGCCAGCAACCCTGGGGGACTCCTATTGTACGAGCAGTACTTC
d_call: .; j_call: TRBJ1-2; v_call: TRBV6-5; clone_size: .; cdr3_aa: CASSNTGDANYGYTF; cdr3_nt: TGTGCCAGCTCAAACACCGGGGACGCTAACTATGGCTACACCTTC
d_call: .; j_call: TRBJ1-1; v_call: TRBV28; clone_size: .; cdr3_aa: CASRHRNTEAFF; cdr3_nt: TGTGCCAGCCGTCACCGAAACACTGAAGCTTTCTTT
d_call: .; j_call: TRBJ1-1; v_call: TRBV29-1; clone_size: .; cdr3_aa: CSVEFRNGPGEAFF; cdr3_nt: TGCAGCGTTGAATTTAGGAACGGACCCGGCGAAGCTTTCTTT
d_call: .; j_call: TRBJ2-7; v_call: TRBV11-2; clone_size: once; cdr3_aa: CASRYAGVSYEQYF; cdr3_nt: TGTGCCAGCAGATACGCAGGGGTCTCCTACGAGCAGTACTTC
d_call: .; j_call: TRBJ1-4; v_call: TRBV29-1; clone_size: .; cdr3_aa: CSVDIGTSTMGEKLFF; cdr3_nt: TGCAGCGTTGACATCGGGACGTCAACTATGGGGGAAAAACTGTTTTTT
d_call: TRBD2; j_call: TRBJ2-1; v_call: TRBV5-1; clone_size: once; cdr3_aa: CASSQGTSGRYEQFF; cdr3_nt: TGCGCCAGCAGCCAAGGGACTAGCGGGAGATATGAGCAGTTCTTC